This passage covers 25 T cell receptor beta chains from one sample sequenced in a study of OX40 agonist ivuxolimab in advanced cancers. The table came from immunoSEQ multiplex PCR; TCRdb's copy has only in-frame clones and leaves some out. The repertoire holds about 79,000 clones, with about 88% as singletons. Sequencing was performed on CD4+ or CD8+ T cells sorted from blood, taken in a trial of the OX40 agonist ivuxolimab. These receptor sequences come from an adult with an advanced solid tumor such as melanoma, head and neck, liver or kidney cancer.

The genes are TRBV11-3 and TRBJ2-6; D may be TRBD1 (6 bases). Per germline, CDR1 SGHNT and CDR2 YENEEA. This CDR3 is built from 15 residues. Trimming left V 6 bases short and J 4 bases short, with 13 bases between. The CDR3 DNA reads TGTGCCAGCAGTAAACAGGGAGCGGGGGCCAACGTCCTGACTTTC. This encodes CASSKQGAGANVLTF.

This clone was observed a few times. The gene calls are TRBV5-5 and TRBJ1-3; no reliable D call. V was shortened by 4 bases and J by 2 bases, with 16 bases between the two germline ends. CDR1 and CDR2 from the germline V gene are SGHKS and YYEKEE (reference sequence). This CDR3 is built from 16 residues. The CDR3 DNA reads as TGTGCCAGCAGCCCGACAAACCAACTCACTGGAAACACCATATATTTT. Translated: CASSPTNQLTGNTIYF.

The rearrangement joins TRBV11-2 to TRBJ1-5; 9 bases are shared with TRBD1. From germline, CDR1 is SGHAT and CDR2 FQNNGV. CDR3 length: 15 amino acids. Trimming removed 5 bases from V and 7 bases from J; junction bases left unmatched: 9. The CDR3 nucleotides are TGTGCCAGCAGCCGACAGGGGGGCAGAGTACAGCCCCAGCATTTT. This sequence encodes CASSRQGGRVQPQHF.

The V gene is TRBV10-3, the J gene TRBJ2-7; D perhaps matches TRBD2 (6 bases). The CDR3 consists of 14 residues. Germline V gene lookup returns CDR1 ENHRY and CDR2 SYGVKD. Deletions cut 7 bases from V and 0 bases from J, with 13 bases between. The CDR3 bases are TGTGCCATCAACCCGGGACTGACCTCCTACGAGCAGTACTTC. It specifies CAINPGLTSYEQYF.

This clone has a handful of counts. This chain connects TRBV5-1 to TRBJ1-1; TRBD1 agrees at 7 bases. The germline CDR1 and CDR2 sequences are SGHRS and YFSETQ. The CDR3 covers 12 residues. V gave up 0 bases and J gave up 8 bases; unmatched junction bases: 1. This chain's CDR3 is CASSLEGQEAFF. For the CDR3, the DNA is TGCGCCAGCAGCTTGGAGGGACAGGAAGCTTTCTTT.

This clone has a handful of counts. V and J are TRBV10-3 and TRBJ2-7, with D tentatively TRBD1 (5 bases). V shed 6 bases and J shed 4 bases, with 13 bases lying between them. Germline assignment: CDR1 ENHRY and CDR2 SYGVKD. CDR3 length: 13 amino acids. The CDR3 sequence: CAISSTGYYEQYF. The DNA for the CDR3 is TGTGCCATCAGCAGTACAGGTTATTACGAGCAGTACTTC.

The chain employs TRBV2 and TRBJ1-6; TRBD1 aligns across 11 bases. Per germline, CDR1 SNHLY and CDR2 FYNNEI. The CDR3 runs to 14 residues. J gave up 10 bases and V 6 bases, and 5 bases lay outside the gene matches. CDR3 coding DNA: TGTGCCAGCAGGGGACAGGGGGTCGGATCACCCCTCCACTTT. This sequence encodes CASRGQGVGSPLHF.

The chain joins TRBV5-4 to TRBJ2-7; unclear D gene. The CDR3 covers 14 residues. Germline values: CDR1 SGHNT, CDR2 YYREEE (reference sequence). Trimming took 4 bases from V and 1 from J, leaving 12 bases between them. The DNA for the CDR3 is TGTGCCAGCAGCCGACGTTCCGGATCCTACGAGCAGTACTTC. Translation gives CASSRRSGSYEQYF.

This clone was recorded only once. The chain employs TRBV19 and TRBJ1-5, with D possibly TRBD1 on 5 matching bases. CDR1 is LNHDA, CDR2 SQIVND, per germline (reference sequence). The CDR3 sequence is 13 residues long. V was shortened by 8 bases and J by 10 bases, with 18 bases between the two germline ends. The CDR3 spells CASGQGTFGPQHF. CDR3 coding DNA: TGTGCCAGTGGTCAAGGGACGTTTGGACCCCAGCATTTT.

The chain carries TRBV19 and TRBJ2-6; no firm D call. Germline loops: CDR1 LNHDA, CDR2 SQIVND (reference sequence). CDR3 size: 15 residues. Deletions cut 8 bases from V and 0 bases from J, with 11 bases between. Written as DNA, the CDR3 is TGTGCCAGTCGGATGAGAAACTCTGGGGCCAACGTCCTGACTTTC. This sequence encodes CASRMRNSGANVLTF.

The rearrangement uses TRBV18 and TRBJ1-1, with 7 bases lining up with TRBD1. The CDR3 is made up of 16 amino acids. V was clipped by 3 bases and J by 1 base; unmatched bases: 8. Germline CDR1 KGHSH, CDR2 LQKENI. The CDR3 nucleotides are TGTGCCAGCTCACCCGGGACAGTGGGGAAGAACACTGAAGCTTTCTTT. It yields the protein CASSPGTVGKNTEAFF.

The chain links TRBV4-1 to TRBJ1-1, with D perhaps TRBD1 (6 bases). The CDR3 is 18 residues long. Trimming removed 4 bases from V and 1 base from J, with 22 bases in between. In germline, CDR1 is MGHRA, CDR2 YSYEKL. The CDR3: CASSPIGGGLIANTEAFF. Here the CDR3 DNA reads TGCGCCAGCAGCCCTATTGGTGGGGGCTTGATAGCGAACACTGAAGCTTTCTTT.

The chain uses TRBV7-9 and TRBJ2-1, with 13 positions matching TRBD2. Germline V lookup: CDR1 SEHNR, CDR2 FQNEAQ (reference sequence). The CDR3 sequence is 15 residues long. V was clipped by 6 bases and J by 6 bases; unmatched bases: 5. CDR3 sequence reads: CASSYRTSGGNEQFF. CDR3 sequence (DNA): TGTGCCAGCAGTTACCGGACTAGCGGGGGCAATGAGCAGTTCTTC.

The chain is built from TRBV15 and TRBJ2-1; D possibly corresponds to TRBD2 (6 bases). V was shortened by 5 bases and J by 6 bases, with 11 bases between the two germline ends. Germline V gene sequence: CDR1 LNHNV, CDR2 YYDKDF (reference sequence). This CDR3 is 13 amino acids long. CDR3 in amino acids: CATSAGLSNEQFF. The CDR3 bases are TGTGCCACCAGCGCAGGACTATCCAATGAGCAGTTCTTC.

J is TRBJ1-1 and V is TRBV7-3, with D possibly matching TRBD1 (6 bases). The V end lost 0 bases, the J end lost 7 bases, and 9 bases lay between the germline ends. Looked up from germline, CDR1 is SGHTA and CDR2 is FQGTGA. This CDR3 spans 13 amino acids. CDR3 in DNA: TGTGCCAGCAGCTTAACTGGGGACAATGAAGCTTTCTTT. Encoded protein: CASSLTGDNEAFF.

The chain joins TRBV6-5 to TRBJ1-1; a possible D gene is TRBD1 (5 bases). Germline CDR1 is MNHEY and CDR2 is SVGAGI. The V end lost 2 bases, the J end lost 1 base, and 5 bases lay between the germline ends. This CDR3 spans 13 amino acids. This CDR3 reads CASSYQGNTEAFF. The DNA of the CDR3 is TGTGCCAGCAGTTACCAGGGGAACACTGAAGCTTTCTTT.

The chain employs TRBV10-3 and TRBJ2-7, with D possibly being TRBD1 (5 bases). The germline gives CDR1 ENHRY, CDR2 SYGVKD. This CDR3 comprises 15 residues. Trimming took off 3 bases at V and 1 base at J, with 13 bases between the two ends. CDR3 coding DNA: TGTGCCATCAGTGATCAGGGTGGATCTTCCTACGAGCAGTACTTC. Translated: CAISDQGGSSYEQYF.

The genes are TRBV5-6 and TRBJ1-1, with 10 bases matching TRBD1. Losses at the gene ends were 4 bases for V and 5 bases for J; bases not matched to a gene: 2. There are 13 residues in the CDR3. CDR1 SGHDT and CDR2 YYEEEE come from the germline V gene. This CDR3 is CASSRQGATEAFF. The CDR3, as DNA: TGTGCCAGCAGCCGACAGGGGGCGACTGAAGCTTTCTTT.

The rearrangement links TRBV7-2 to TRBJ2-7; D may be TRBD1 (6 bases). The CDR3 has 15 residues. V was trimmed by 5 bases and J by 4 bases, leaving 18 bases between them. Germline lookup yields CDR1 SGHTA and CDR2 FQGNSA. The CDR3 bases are TGTGCCAGCAGCCCCCGTGGCCAGGGGAGATACGAGCAGTACTTC. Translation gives CASSPRGQGRYEQYF.

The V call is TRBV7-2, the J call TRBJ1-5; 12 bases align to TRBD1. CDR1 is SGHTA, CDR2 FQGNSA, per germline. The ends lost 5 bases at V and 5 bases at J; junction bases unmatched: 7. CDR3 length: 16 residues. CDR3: CASSAMGQGADQPQHF. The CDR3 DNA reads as TGTGCCAGCAGCGCCATGGGACAGGGGGCGGATCAGCCCCAGCATTTT.

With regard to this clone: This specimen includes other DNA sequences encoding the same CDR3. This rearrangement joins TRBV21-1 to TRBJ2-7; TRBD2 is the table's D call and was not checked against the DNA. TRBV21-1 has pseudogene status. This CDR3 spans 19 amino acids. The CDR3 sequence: CASSIRPFDSGKVLYEQYF. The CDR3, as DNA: TGTGCCAGCAGCATCCGCCCTTTCGACAGCGGGAAGGTGTTATACGAGCAGTACTTC.

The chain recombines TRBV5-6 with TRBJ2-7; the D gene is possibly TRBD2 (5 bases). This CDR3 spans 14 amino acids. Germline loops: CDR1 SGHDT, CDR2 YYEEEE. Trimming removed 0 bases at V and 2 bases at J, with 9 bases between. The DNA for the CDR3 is TGTGCCAGCAGCTTGGCCGAGGGAACCTACGAGCAGTACTTC. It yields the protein CASSLAEGTYEQYF. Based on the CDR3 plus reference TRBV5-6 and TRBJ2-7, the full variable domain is DAGVTQSPTHLIKTRGQQVTLRCSPKSGHDTVSWYQQALGQGPQFIFQYYEEEERQRGNFPDRFSGHQFPNYSSELNVNALLLGDSALYLCASSLAEGTYEQYFGPGTRLTVT.

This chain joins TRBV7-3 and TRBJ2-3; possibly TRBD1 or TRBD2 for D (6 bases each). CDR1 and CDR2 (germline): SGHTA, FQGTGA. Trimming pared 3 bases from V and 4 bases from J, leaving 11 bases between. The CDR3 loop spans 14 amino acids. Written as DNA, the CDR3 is TGTGCCAGCAGCTTCGGGGGCCCCCCAGATACGCAGTATTTT. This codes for CASSFGGPPDTQYF.

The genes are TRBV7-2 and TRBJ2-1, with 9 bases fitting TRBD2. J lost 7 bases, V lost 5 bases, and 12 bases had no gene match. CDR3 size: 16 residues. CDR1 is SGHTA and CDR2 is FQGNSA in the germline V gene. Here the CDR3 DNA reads TGTGCCAGCAGCCCCAGACTAGCGGTGGTGCAGAATGAGCAGTTCTTC. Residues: CASSPRLAVVQNEQFF.

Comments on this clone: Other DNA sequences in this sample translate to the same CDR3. CDR3 bases: TGTGCCAGCAGTGAGGCGTCTCGAAGCGGGAGGTGGGACGAGCAGTACTTC. Protein product: CASSEASRSGRWDEQYF. This chain connects TRBV6-1 to TRBJ2-7, with 9 bases fitting TRBD2. Germline V gene lookup returns CDR1 MNHNS and CDR2 SASEGT. The CDR3 extends over 17 amino acids. With V trimmed by 3 bases and J by 5 bases, 14 bases remained unmatched.